This entry lists 13 T cell receptor beta chains sequenced from one sample in a study of T cell changes during pregnancy in multiple sclerosis. Clones were read by immunoSEQ multiplex PCR, and TCRdb kept only the in-frame ones, dropping some. The sample shows approximately 74,000 clones, roughly nine tenths of them seen only once. The material sequenced was peripheral blood, taken before pregnancy. These receptors were collected from a female donor with multiple sclerosis, enrolled in a pregnancy study.

V and J are TRBV2 and TRBJ1-5; 8 bases agree with TRBD1. Per the germline V gene, CDR1 is SNHLY and CDR2 is FYNNEI. This CDR3 is 16 amino acids long. V lost 6 bases, J lost 5 bases, and 12 bases stayed unmatched. DNA of the CDR3: TGTGCCAGCAGACCATGGACAGGGTGGTCTGATCAGCCCCAGCATTTT. As protein: CASRPWTGWSDQPQHF.

In nucleotides, the CDR3 is TGTGCCAGCAGTGAAGAGCGTAGCTTTGGAAACACCATATATTTT. Its protein product is CASSEERSFGNTIYF. The chain recombines TRBV6-1 with TRBJ1-3, with D unclear. V lost 1 base to trimming and J lost 3 bases, with 10 bases between them. This CDR3 contains 15 residues. Germline CDR1 MNHNS, CDR2 SASEGT.

This sequence joins TRBV6-6 and TRBJ1-1; possibly TRBD1 for D (6 bases). Deletions cut 2 bases from V and 3 bases from J, with 10 bases between. The CDR3 sequence is 14 residues long. The germline CDR1 and CDR2 sequences are MNHNY and SVGAGI (reference sequence). CDR3 amino acids: CASSYRGSDTEAFF. CDR3 sequence (DNA): TGTGCCAGCAGTTACAGGGGGTCGGACACTGAAGCTTTCTTT.

The gene calls are TRBV5-1 and TRBJ1-2; TRBD1 matches at 7 bases. Germline V gene sequence: CDR1 SGHRS, CDR2 YFSETQ. Trimming cost V 4 bases and J 1 base; bases outside gene matches: 7. This CDR3 is built from 15 residues. As DNA, the CDR3 is TGCGCCAGCAGCACCGGGACAGCCCTTAACTATGGCTACACCTTC. Translating gives CASSTGTALNYGYTF.

As to this clone: The junction differs from germline at one of its ends, possibly a read error. The genes are TRBV29-1 and TRBJ1-1; D not certain. CDR3 size: 12 residues. CDR1 SQVTM and CDR2 ANQGSEA come from the germline V gene. CDR3 DNA sequence: TGCAGCGTTGTTTGGCAGTCGGCGGGTGTGTTTTTT. Amino acid sequence: CSVVWQSAGVFF.

This rearrangement joins TRBV30 to TRBJ1-2, with no clear D. Germline CDR1 is GTSNPN and CDR2 is SVGIG (reference sequence). The V and J ends lost 5 bases and 8 bases respectively, with 15 bases between them. The CDR3 length is 12 residues. CDR3 in DNA: TGTGCCTGGCGGGAGGGTCTCCAGGGCTACACCTTC. Its translation: CAWREGLQGYTF.

The chain joins TRBV5-6 to TRBJ2-7, with D possibly being TRBD1 (5 bases). V was pared by 4 bases and J by 4 bases, with 18 bases between. The V gene's germline CDR1 is SGHDT and CDR2 YYEEEE. This CDR3 region has 15 residues. CDR3 sequence: CASSPRGETAYEQYF. CDR3 coding DNA: TGTGCCAGCAGCCCCCGCGGCGAGACAGCATACGAGCAGTACTTC. Supplemented by reference TRBV5-6 and TRBJ2-7, the full variable domain reads DAGVTQSPTHLIKTRGQQVTLRCSPKSGHDTVSWYQQALGQGPQFIFQYYEEEERQRGNFPDRFSGHQFPNYSSELNVNALLLGDSALYLCASSPRGETAYEQYFGPGTRLTVT.

The chain combines TRBV19 with TRBJ1-3; TRBD1 matches 8 bases. CDR3 length: 15 residues. The ends lost 6 bases at V and 0 bases at J; junction bases unmatched: 4. Germline CDR1 and CDR2: LNHDA and SQIVND (reference sequence). The CDR3 here is CASRRDRSSGNTIYF. For the CDR3, the DNA is TGTGCCAGTAGACGGGACAGGAGCTCTGGAAACACCATATATTTT.

The V call is TRBV7-2, the J call TRBJ2-7; 7 nucleotides align to TRBD2. Germline V lookup: CDR1 SGHTA, CDR2 FQGNSA. The length of the CDR3 is 15 residues. The J segment lost 6 bases and the V segment lost 4 bases, leaving 12 bases of the junction unmatched. The CDR3 here is CASSYAGVTGVEQYF. The CDR3 nucleotides are TGTGCCAGCAGCTACGCGGGAGTTACCGGGGTCGAGCAGTACTTC.

The chain has TRBV18 and TRBJ2-1; 7 bases line up with TRBD1. This CDR3 spans 14 amino acids. Germline values: CDR1 KGHSH, CDR2 LQKENI. After removal of 6 bases from V and 7 bases from J, the junction contained 9 bases not matched to a gene. The CDR3 loop reads CASSRGQNPNEQFF. DNA for the CDR3: TGTGCCAGCTCCCGGGGACAGAACCCTAATGAGCAGTTCTTC. The full variable domain, completed using reference TRBV18 and TRBJ2-1, is NAGVMQNPRHLVRRRGQEARLRCSPMKGHSHVYWYRQLPEEGLKFMVYLQKENIIDESGMPKERFSAEFPKEGPSILRIQQVVRGDSAAYFCASSRGQNPNEQFFGPGTRLTVL.

This rearrangement joins TRBV10-1 to TRBJ2-7; TRBD1 matches 8 bases. Germline lookup yields CDR1 WNHNN and CDR2 SYGVQD (reference sequence). V dropped 4 bases and J dropped 3; count of bases not matched to a gene: 2. The CDR3 spans 13 residues. Here the CDR3 reads CASSGGTGYEQYF. CDR3 DNA sequence: TGCGCCAGCAGTGGGGGGACAGGCTACGAGCAGTACTTC.

This clone occurred once. The chain is built from TRBV6-5 and TRBJ2-3, with 8 bases aligning to TRBD2. The CDR3 sequence is 14 residues long. Germline V CDR1 and CDR2: MNHEY, SVGAGI. V shed 8 bases and J 2 bases; nucleotides not matched to a gene: 6. The DNA for the CDR3 is TGTGCCAGCTACCGAGCGGGAGACACAGATACGCAGTATTTT. Protein: CASYRAGDTDTQYF.

This chain joins TRBV30 and TRBJ2-3; D gene uncertain. Germline assignment: CDR1 GTSNPN and CDR2 SVGIG (reference sequence). The CDR3 is made up of 13 amino acids. V shed 5 bases and J shed 5 bases, with 14 bases lying between them. CDR3 nucleotide sequence: TGTGCCTGGGGGCCTGTAAGAGTAGATACGCAGTATTTT. Protein: CAWGPVRVDTQYF. Looking up the rest from reference TRBV30 and TRBJ2-3 gives the full variable domain: SQTIHQWPATLVQPVGSPLSLECTVEGTSNPNLYWYRQAAGRGLQLLFYSVGIGQISSEVPQNLSASRPQDRQFILSSKKLLLSDSGFYLCAWGPVRVDTQYFGPGTRLTVL.